This TCR beta chain was identified in a study of cytomegalovirus exposure and HLA in healthy donors. This CDR3 has 12 amino acids. Per germline, CDR1 SQVTM and CDR2 ANQGSEA. V gave up 4 bases and J gave up 4 bases; unmatched junction bases: 2. 60 Vbeta and 13 Jbeta primers were used in PCR. Generated by immunoSEQ multiplex PCR, the TCRdb table keeps only in-frame clones and is missing some. Here the sample spans some 190,000 clones, over 70% being singletons. Study-level points and caveats: A cluster of highly shared sequence variants was likely a sequencing artifact. In presence/absence analyses, roughly uniform sequencing depth across donors was assumed.

This clone came up a few times. What it binds is unknown. Material: PBMCs. The chain is built from TRBV29-1 and TRBJ2-7; 9 nucleotides agree with TRBD1. This clonotype was obtained from a young woman in good health and CMV-seronegative. The CDR3 DNA follows: TGCAGCGTTGCGGACAGGGGATACGAGCAGTACTTC. Translation: CSVADRGYEQYF.